What follows are 18 T cell receptor beta chains derived from one specimen sequenced in a study of T cell responses to AZD1222 COVID-19 vaccine. Profiled with immunoSEQ multiplex PCR; TCRdb holds only in-frame clones, not every one. Of roughly 96,000 clones listed, around nine tenths are singletons. The sequenced sample was peripheral blood, obtained on day 0 of AZD1222 vaccination. These receptors originate from an adult in good health.

The J gene is TRBJ1-2, the V gene TRBV6-5; perhaps TRBD1 as D (6 bases). CDR3 length: 12 amino acids. CDR1 and CDR2 (germline): MNHEY, SVGAGI. The germline V and J ends were trimmed by 8 bases and 5 bases, with 12 bases remaining between them. The CDR3 sequence: CASVDRAYGYTF. The DNA of the CDR3 is TGTGCCAGCGTGGACAGAGCTTATGGCTACACCTTC.

The chain links TRBV7-3 to TRBJ2-5, with D maybe TRBD1 (6 bases). The CDR3 has 16 amino acids. The V gene lost 5 bases and the J gene lost 2 bases, with 18 bases spanning the gap. Looked up from germline, CDR1 is SGHTA and CDR2 is FQGTGA. This CDR3 reads CASSVTGPPRQETQYF. The CDR3 DNA sequence: TGTGCCAGCAGCGTCACAGGGCCCCCCCGTCAAGAGACCCAGTACTTC.

The V gene is TRBV5-1, the J gene TRBJ1-4, with D possibly matching TRBD1 (5 bases). CDR1 is SGHRS and CDR2 is YFSETQ in the germline V gene. The CDR3 consists of 14 residues. V was pared by 4 bases and J by 3 bases, with 10 bases between. The CDR3 DNA sequence: TGCGCCAGCAGCCGGGACGGCTCTAATGAAAAACTGTTTTTT. Encoded protein: CASSRDGSNEKLFF. The full variable domain, its missing parts supplied by reference TRBV5-1 and TRBJ1-4, is KAGVTQTPRYLIKTRGQQVTLSCSPISGHRSVSWYQQTPGQGLQFLFEYFSETQRNKGNFPGRFSGRQFSNSRSEMNVSTLELGDSALYLCASSRDGSNEKLFFGSGTQLSVL.

The chain is built from TRBV24-1 and TRBJ1-4; D gene uncertain. The CDR3 runs 15 residues. V lost 3 bases to trimming and J lost 1 base, with 8 bases between them. Germline values: CDR1 KGHDR, CDR2 SFDVKD. CDR3 sequence (DNA): TGTGCCACCAGTGATCCAAACGAAACTAATGAAAAACTGTTTTTT. Protein product: CATSDPNETNEKLFF.

The chain combines TRBV2 with TRBJ1-5; D is uncertain. The CDR3 has 14 amino acids. The ends were cut back, 4 bases at V and 4 bases at J, with 11 bases in the middle. Germline V gives CDR1 SNHLY, CDR2 FYNNEI. For the CDR3, the DNA is TGTGCCAGCAGTGGGTCAGCGGGGAATCAGCCCCAGCATTTT. Amino acid sequence: CASSGSAGNQPQHF.

This chain links TRBV7-9 with TRBJ2-1; D is uncertain. The V end lost 1 base, the J end lost 4 bases, and 5 bases lay between the germline ends. Germline loops: CDR1 SEHNR, CDR2 FQNEAQ (reference sequence). This CDR3 is 13 amino acids long. The CDR3 is CASSLDSYNEQFF. CDR3 DNA sequence: TGTGCCAGCAGCTTAGACAGTTACAATGAGCAGTTCTTC.

The rearrangement joins TRBV7-9 to TRBJ1-5; possibly TRBD1 for D (5 bases). The CDR3 is 14 amino acids. Germline V lookup: CDR1 SEHNR, CDR2 FQNEAQ (reference sequence). V was shortened by 0 bases and J by 5 bases, with 8 bases between the two germline ends. The chain's CDR3 is CASSLAGRDQPQHF. The CDR3 DNA reads TGTGCCAGCAGCTTAGCTGGCAGGGATCAGCCCCAGCATTTT.

This chain links TRBV7-2 with TRBJ1-5; D unclear. The CDR3 consists of 13 residues. V was shortened by 5 bases and J by 9 bases, with 14 bases between the two germline ends. Germline CDR1 is SGHTA and CDR2 is FQGNSA. In nucleotides, the CDR3 is TGTGCCAGCAGCCTAAGCGAACGGACGCCCCAGCATTTT. Translated: CASSLSERTPQHF.

The genes are TRBV25-1 and TRBJ1-3, with D possibly TRBD1 on 5 matching bases. Germline-derived CDR1 and CDR2 are MGHDK and SYGVNS. The V gene lost 0 bases and the J gene lost 7 bases, with 13 bases spanning the gap. This CDR3 region has 15 residues. The CDR3 here is CASSEYGGRRNTIYF. The CDR3 DNA sequence: TGTGCCAGCAGTGAATACGGGGGAAGACGGAACACCATATATTTT.

The chain joins TRBV2 to TRBJ2-7; no definite D call. Germline CDR1 and CDR2: SNHLY and FYNNEI. This CDR3 is 14 amino acids long. V was shortened by 3 bases and J by 0 bases, with 9 bases between the two germline ends. In DNA form, the CDR3 reads TGTGCCAGCAGTGAGCGCCCCGTCTCCTACGAGCAGTACTTC. This translates into CASSERPVSYEQYF.

The J gene is TRBJ2-1, the V gene TRBV23-1; D uncertain. TRBV23-1 is reported as an ORF; its role is uncertain. CDR3 length equals 16 residues. V gave up 0 bases and J gave up 3 bases, with 12 bases separating them. The CDR3 loop is CASSQSGRVCYNEQFF. The CDR3 coding sequence is TGCGCCAGCAGTCAATCTGGCCGCGTTTGCTACAATGAGCAGTTCTTC.

The chain carries TRBV29-1 and TRBJ1-1, with 7 nucleotides matching TRBD1. The CDR3 sequence is 13 residues long. CDR1 and CDR2 (germline): SQVTM, ANQGSEA. Trimming removed 3 bases from V and 2 bases from J; junction bases left unmatched: 3. Written as DNA, the CDR3 is TGCAGCGTTGATACAGGGGTAAACACTGAAGCTTTCTTT. Amino acid sequence: CSVDTGVNTEAFF.

This chain connects TRBV27 to TRBJ2-2; D unresolved. Trimming left V 6 bases short and J 2 bases short, with 4 bases between. The germline gives CDR1 MNHEY, CDR2 SMNVEV (reference sequence). The CDR3 has 12 amino acids. The CDR3 DNA is TGTGCCAGCAGGACCAACACCGGGGAGCTGTTTTTT. Translated: CASRTNTGELFF.

This rearrangement joins TRBV2 to TRBJ1-1; TRBD1 agrees at 9 bases. Per the germline V gene, CDR1 is SNHLY and CDR2 is FYNNEI. With V trimmed by 5 bases and J by 11 bases, 12 bases remained unmatched. This CDR3 is built from 14 residues. CDR3 amino acids: CASSTGDRASAAFF. CDR3 in DNA: TGTGCCAGCAGTACAGGGGACAGGGCGAGTGCGGCTTTCTTT.

CDR3 loop: CASSQLAFSYNEQFF. The CDR3 nucleotides read TGCGCCAGCAGCCAACTAGCGTTTTCCTACAATGAGCAGTTCTTC. The chain joins TRBV5-1 to TRBJ2-1, with TRBD2 matching 7 bases. There are 15 residues in the CDR3. The J segment lost 1 base and the V segment lost 4 bases, leaving 5 bases of the junction unmatched. Germline CDR1 SGHRS, CDR2 YFSETQ. Together with reference TRBV5-1 and TRBJ2-1, the CDR3 gives the full variable domain: KAGVTQTPRYLIKTRGQQVTLSCSPISGHRSVSWYQQTPGQGLQFLFEYFSETQRNKGNFPGRFSGRQFSNSRSEMNVSTLELGDSALYLCASSQLAFSYNEQFFGPGTRLTVL.

This chain uses TRBV20-1 with TRBJ1-1; the D gene is possibly TRBD1 (6 bases). The V gene's germline CDR1 is DFQATT and CDR2 SNEGSKA (reference sequence). The ends were cut back, 3 bases at V and 0 bases at J, with 8 bases in the middle. This CDR3 is 13 amino acids long. CDR3 sequence (DNA): TGCAGTGCTAGTCAGGGGATGAACACTGAAGCTTTCTTT. Translating it yields CSASQGMNTEAFF.

The chain links TRBV11-3 to TRBJ1-3; D might be TRBD1 (5 bases). V was clipped by 5 bases and J by 2 bases, with 7 bases between them. Germline CDR1 SGHNT, CDR2 YENEEA. This CDR3 has 13 residues. CDR3 sequence: CASSLGPGNTIYF. The CDR3 DNA sequence: TGTGCCAGCAGCCTGGGACCTGGAAACACCATATATTTT.

The V call is TRBV19, the J call TRBJ1-1; no firm D call. CDR3 length: 16 residues. Germline CDR1 and CDR2: LNHDA and SQIVND (reference sequence). The V and J ends lost 4 bases and 0 bases respectively, with 15 bases between them. CDR3 sequence reads: CASSNMKNLMNTEAFF. The CDR3 DNA reads TGTGCCAGTAGTAATATGAAGAATCTCATGAACACTGAAGCTTTCTTT.